The next 2 T cell receptor beta chains were all read from a single sample in a study of a mutant IDH1 vaccine in newly diagnosed glioma. Sequencing was performed with immunoSEQ multiplex PCR; in TCRdb, only in-frame clones are kept and a portion is missing. The repertoire has approximately 58,000 clones, 83% of them found once; the top ten carry roughly 4%. The antigens of these receptors remain unknown. Time point reported: week 47, end of study. A single vaccine dose contained 300 ug of mutant IDH1 20-mer peptide, and topical imiquimod was used with it. Source: PBMCs, taken from a glioma patient whose treatment included an IDH1 peptide vaccine. These TCRs come from a man aged 25 to 40 with glioma.

This chain connects TRBV27 to TRBJ2-7, with TRBD1 identical over 8 bases. CDR1 is MNHEY, CDR2 SMNVEV, per germline (reference sequence). The CDR3 sequence is 15 residues long. J lost 6 bases, V lost 4 bases, and 11 bases had no gene match. CDR3 loop: CASSSGQGIKFEQYF. CDR3 DNA: TGTGCCAGCAGTTCCGGACAGGGTATTAAATTCGAGCAGTACTTC.

The chain carries TRBV30 and TRBJ1-5, with a tentative D call TRBD1 (6 bases). Trimming shortened V by 1 base and J by 5 bases, and 15 bases separated the two germline ends. Germline loops: CDR1 GTSNPN, CDR2 SVGIG (reference sequence). The length of the CDR3 is 15 residues. Written as DNA, the CDR3 is TGTGCCTGGAGTGATGGGAGGGGGAATCATCAGCCCCAGCATTTT. This gives the protein CAWSDGRGNHQPQHF.